This T cell receptor beta chain was sequenced during a study of Graves' ophthalmopathy and Graves' hyperthyroidism. Across the whole study: Absence of ophthalmopathy within 18 months of follow-up defined stable hyperthyroidism.

As the template, RNA transcripts were used to amplify TCR beta CDR3 regions. The first-round RT-PCR employed HTBI primers together with the Qiagen OneStep RT-PCR kit. A multiplex PCR was then performed as the second round. TCRdb redid the calling of the multiplex PCR reads with MiXCR, one entry per CDR3 protein. The table lists a few hundred thousand distinct CDR3 sequences, about two fifths of them singletons. V dropped 1 base and J dropped 7 bases, with 8 bases sitting between them. Germline V gene data show CDR1 as MNHEY and CDR2 as SMNVEV (reference sequence). There are 13 residues in the CDR3. There are a few counts of this clonotype.

The specimen was peripheral blood or thyroid tissue (not recorded which). The clonotype comes from an adult man with Graves' hyperthyroidism. The chain employs TRBV27 and TRBJ1-5; no firm D call. The CDR3 loop reads CASSLLFGQPQHF. The CDR3 DNA is TGTGCCAGCAGTTTATTATTTGGACAGCCCCAGCATTTT.